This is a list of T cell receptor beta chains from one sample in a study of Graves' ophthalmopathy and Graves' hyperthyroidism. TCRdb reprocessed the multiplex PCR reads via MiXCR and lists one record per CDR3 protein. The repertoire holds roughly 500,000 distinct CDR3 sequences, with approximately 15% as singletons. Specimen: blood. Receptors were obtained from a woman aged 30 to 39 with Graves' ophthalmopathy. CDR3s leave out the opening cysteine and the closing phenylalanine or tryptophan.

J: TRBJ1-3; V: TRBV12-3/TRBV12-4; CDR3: ASSLGQGDPNSGNTIY
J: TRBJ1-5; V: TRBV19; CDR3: ASRQRDRGPQEPQH
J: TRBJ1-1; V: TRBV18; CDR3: ASSPRGTPNTEAF
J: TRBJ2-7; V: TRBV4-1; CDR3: ASSHRTGGEQY
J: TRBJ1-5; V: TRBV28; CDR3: ASSFAGKNQPQH
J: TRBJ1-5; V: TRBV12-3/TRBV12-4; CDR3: ASEQSGRNQPQH
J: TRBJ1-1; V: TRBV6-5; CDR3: ASNRQGTEAF
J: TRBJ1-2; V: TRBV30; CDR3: AWSRNREIEGYT
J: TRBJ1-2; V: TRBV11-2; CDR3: ASGPGSPYGYT
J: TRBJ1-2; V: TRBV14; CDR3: ASSQVLGTGAVT
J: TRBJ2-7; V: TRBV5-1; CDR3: ASSGDREGEQY
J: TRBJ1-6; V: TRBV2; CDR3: ASKQLSSSYNSPLH
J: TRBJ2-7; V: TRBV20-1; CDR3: SALLAGAAYEQY
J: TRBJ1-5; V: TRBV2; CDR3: ASSTAGKGNQPQH
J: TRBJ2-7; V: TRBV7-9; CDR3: ASSPEVGEQY
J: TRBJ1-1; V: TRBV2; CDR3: ASLDRSWGNTEAF
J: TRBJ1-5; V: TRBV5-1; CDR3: ASSLGGAGGNQPQH
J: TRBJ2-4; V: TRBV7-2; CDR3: ASSLGSGAIINIQY
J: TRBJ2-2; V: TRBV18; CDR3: ASSPRSGTGELF
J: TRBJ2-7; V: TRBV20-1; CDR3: SAGQLGRGGYYEQY
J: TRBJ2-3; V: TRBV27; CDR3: ATGRETDTQY
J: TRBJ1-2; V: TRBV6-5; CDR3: ASSYSGTNYGYT
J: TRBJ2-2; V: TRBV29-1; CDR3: SLDNSPNTGELF
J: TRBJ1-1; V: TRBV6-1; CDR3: ASMTSGGTEAF
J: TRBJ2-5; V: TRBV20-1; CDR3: SARDRLDRETQY
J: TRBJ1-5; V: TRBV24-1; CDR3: ATSDTTDGLNQPQH
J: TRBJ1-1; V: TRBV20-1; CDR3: SARKTGGTEAF
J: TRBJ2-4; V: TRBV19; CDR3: ASRQDGAAKNIQY
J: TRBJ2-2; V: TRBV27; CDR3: ASRLGQRGELF
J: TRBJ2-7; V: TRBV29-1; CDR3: SVDWSGDNEQY
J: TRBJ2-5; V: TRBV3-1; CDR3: ASSQTTQETQY
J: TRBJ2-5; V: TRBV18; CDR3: ASSLQREWETQY
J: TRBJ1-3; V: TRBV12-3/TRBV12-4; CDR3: ASSPGQGDSGNTIY
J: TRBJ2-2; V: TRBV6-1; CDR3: ASSLGDTNTGELF
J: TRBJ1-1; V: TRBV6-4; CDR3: ASRNTAGDTEAF
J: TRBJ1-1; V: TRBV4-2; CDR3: ASSPHPTGENTEAF
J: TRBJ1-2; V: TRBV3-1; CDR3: ASSQDFSDYGYT
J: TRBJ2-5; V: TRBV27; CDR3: ASSSYLAAAGQETQY
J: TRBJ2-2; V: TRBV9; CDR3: ASSVDPGGATGELF
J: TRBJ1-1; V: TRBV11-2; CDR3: ASSLYAPTYALRRGAEAF
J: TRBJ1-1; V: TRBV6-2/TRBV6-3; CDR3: ASNLRGDTEAF
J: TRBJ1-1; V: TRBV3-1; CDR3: ASSQDLQVNTEAF
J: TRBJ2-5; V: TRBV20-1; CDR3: SARPAGGRETQY
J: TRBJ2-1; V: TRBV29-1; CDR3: SALRSYNEQF
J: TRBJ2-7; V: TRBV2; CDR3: ASTTSGRSYEQY
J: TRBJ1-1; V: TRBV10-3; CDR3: AISEQGPTEAF
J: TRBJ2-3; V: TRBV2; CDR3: ASSEALWRQGSPTDTQY
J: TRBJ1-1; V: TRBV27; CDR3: ASSFTVGTEAF
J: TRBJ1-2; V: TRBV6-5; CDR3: ASRTGYYYGYT
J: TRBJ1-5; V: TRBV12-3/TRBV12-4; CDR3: ASTRDSHQPQH
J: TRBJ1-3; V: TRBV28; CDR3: ATIGADFSGNTIY
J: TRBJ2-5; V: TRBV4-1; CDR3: ASSQSRGLVETQY
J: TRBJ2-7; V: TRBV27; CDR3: ASSSMDRVYEQY